What follows describes a single TCR beta chain. Antigen specificity is unknown. The entry originates in a study of cytomegalovirus exposure and HLA in healthy donors. Study-wide results and limits: As confirmed in vitro, a few CMV-associated chains were specific for CMV antigens. The likely origin of a cluster of highly shared sequence variants was a sequencing artifact.

The germline gives CDR1 SGHTS, CDR2 YDEGEE. This CDR3 is 13 amino acids long. The PCR made use of 60 Vbeta and 13 Jbeta primers. Sequenced by immunoSEQ multiplex PCR; TCRdb stores in-frame clones only, minus some. This table holds fewer than 200,000 clones, roughly three quarters found once. This TCR derives from a man younger than 35 in good health and CMV-seropositive. Sequencing was carried out using PBMCs. The chain couples TRBV5-8 to TRBJ2-5; 7 nucleotides agree with TRBD1. The better agreement between TRBJ2-7 and the DNA end casts doubt on the J call. CDR3 sequence: CASSFTGAYEQYF. CDR3 DNA sequence: TGTGCCAGCAGCTTCACAGGGGCCTACGAGCAGTACTTC.